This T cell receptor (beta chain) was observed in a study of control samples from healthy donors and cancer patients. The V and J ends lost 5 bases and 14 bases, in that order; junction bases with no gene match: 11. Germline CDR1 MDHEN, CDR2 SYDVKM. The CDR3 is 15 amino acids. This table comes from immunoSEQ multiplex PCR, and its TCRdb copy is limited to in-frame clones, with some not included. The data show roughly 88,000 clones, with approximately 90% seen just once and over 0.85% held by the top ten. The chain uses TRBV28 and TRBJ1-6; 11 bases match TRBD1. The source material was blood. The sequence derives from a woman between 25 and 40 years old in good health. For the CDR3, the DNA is TGTGCCAGCAGTCAACCCGGGACAGGGGGGAGGGCCCTCCACTTT. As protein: CASSQPGTGGRALHF.